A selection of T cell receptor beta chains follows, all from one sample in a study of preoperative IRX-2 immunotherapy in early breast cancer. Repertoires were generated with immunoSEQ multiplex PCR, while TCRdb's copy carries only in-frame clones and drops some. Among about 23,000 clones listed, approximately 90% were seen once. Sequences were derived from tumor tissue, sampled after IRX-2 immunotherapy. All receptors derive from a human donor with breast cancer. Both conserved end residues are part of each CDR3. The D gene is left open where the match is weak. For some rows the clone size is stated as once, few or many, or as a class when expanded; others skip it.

CDR3aa: CASSASDLYEQYF
CDR3nt: TGTGCCAGCAGCGCCAGCGATCTCTACGAGCAGTACTTC
v_gene: TRBV9
d_gene: NA
abundance: NA
j_gene: TRBJ2-7

CDR3aa: CASRSTGSRETQYF
CDR3nt: TGTGCCAGCAGATCCACAGGGTCGAGGGAGACCCAGTACTTC
v_gene: TRBV2
d_gene: NA
abundance: NA
j_gene: TRBJ2-5

CDR3aa: CASSDRLWGYGYTF
CDR3nt: TGTGCCAGCAGTGACAGGTTATGGGGCTATGGCTACACCTTC
v_gene: TRBV2
d_gene: NA
abundance: NA
j_gene: TRBJ1-2

CDR3aa: CAISVPKDNEQFF
CDR3nt: TGTGCCATCAGTGTCCCCAAGGACAATGAGCAGTTCTTC
v_gene: TRBV10-3
d_gene: NA
abundance: NA
j_gene: TRBJ2-1

CDR3aa: CASSRGDSSYNEQFF
CDR3nt: TGTGCCAGCAGCCGGGGGGACAGCTCCTACAATGAGCAGTTCTTC
v_gene: TRBV5-6
d_gene: NA
abundance: NA
j_gene: TRBJ2-1

CDR3aa: CASNARGNLYSGANVLTF
CDR3nt: TGTGCCAGCAACGCTCGGGGCAACCTTTACTCTGGGGCCAACGTCCTGACTTTC
v_gene: TRBV5-4
d_gene: NA
abundance: NA
j_gene: TRBJ2-6

CDR3aa: CARSLGRTIDTQYF
CDR3nt: TGTGCCAGAAGCTTGGGGAGGACTATAGATACGCAGTATTTT
v_gene: TRBV5-3
d_gene: NA
abundance: NA
j_gene: TRBJ2-3

CDR3aa: CASSEDRQKLFF
CDR3nt: TGTGCCAGCAGTGAAGATCGCCAGAAACTGTTTTTT
v_gene: TRBV2
d_gene: NA
abundance: NA
j_gene: TRBJ1-4

CDR3aa: CATDREMGQPQHF
CDR3nt: TGTGCCACAGACAGGGAAATGGGTCAGCCCCAGCATTTT
v_gene: TRBV2
d_gene: TRBD1
abundance: NA
j_gene: TRBJ1-5

CDR3aa: CASSGANVLTF
CDR3nt: TGTGCCAGCTCTGGGGCCAACGTCCTGACTTTC
v_gene: TRBV21-1
d_gene: NA
abundance: NA
j_gene: TRBJ2-6

CDR3aa: CASSPTSHQGAMGANVLTF
CDR3nt: TGCGCCAGCAGCCCTACAAGTCACCAGGGGGCGATGGGGGCCAACGTCCTGACTTTC
v_gene: TRBV4-1
d_gene: TRBD1
abundance: NA
j_gene: TRBJ2-6

CDR3aa: CASSPTATGSFSYEQYF
CDR3nt: TGTGCCAGTAGTCCGACCGCGACAGGGTCGTTCTCCTACGAGCAGTACTTC
v_gene: TRBV19
d_gene: TRBD1
abundance: once
j_gene: TRBJ2-7

CDR3aa: CASSFGTGVYEQYF
CDR3nt: TGTGCCAGCAGCTTCGGGACAGGGGTCTACGAGCAGTACTTC
v_gene: TRBV11-1
d_gene: TRBD1
abundance: NA
j_gene: TRBJ2-7

CDR3aa: CASSQEGVSGNTIYF
CDR3nt: TGCGCCAGCAGCCAAGAAGGGGTCTCTGGAAACACCATATATTTT
v_gene: TRBV4-1
d_gene: NA
abundance: NA
j_gene: TRBJ1-3

CDR3aa: CASSGTRVGTEAFF
CDR3nt: TGTGCCAGCAGCGGAACCAGGGTTGGCACTGAAGCTTTCTTT
v_gene: TRBV9
d_gene: NA
abundance: few
j_gene: TRBJ1-1

CDR3aa: CAISDRRADQPQHF
CDR3nt: TGTGCCATTTCGGACCGACGAGCTGATCAGCCCCAGCATTTT
v_gene: TRBV15
d_gene: NA
abundance: NA
j_gene: TRBJ1-5

CDR3aa: CAISKTSGYYNEQFF
CDR3nt: TGTGCCATCAGCAAGACTAGCGGATACTACAATGAGCAGTTCTTC
v_gene: TRBV10-3
d_gene: TRBD2
abundance: few
j_gene: TRBJ2-1

CDR3aa: CASSRGQKNTEAFF
CDR3nt: TGTGCCAGCAGTAGGGGACAGAAGAACACTGAAGCTTTCTTT
v_gene: TRBV27
d_gene: TRBD1
abundance: NA
j_gene: TRBJ1-1

CDR3aa: CASSLGTRGQETQYF
CDR3nt: TGTGCCAGCAGCTTGGGGACTAGAGGACAAGAGACCCAGTACTTC
v_gene: TRBV11-2
d_gene: TRBD2
abundance: NA
j_gene: TRBJ2-5

CDR3aa: CASSHQLTTNEKLFF
CDR3nt: TGTGCCAGTAGTCACCAGTTAACAACTAATGAAAAACTGTTTTTT
v_gene: TRBV19
d_gene: NA
abundance: NA
j_gene: TRBJ1-4

CDR3aa: CASSLAGDVTWYEQYF
CDR3nt: TGCGCCAGCAGCTTGGCCGGGGACGTCACGTGGTACGAGCAGTACTTC
v_gene: TRBV5-1
d_gene: NA
abundance: NA
j_gene: TRBJ2-7

CDR3aa: CASTSQGDTEAFF
CDR3nt: TGCGCCAGCACTTCACAGGGGGACACTGAAGCTTTCTTT
v_gene: TRBV10-1
d_gene: TRBD1
abundance: NA
j_gene: TRBJ1-1

CDR3aa: CASSMTRAGEQYF
CDR3nt: TGTGCCAGCAGTATGACAAGAGCCGGCGAGCAGTACTTC
v_gene: TRBV6-1
d_gene: NA
abundance: NA
j_gene: TRBJ2-7

CDR3aa: CASRKNTEAFF
CDR3nt: TGTGCCAGCAGGAAGAACACTGAAGCTTTCTTT
v_gene: TRBV6-5
d_gene: NA
abundance: NA
j_gene: TRBJ1-1

CDR3aa: CASSESNGRAFF
CDR3nt: TGCGCCAGCAGTGAGTCGAACGGGAGAGCTTTCTTT
v_gene: TRBV10-2
d_gene: NA
abundance: NA
j_gene: TRBJ1-1

CDR3aa: CASSLAGMVAEKLFF
CDR3nt: TGCGCCAGCAGCTTGGCGGGGATGGTGGCTGAAAAACTGTTTTTT
v_gene: TRBV5-1
d_gene: NA
abundance: once
j_gene: TRBJ1-4

CDR3aa: CASSNDRQVYEQYF
CDR3nt: TGTGCCAGCAGTAACGATAGACAGGTCTACGAGCAGTACTTC
v_gene: TRBV6-5
d_gene: NA
abundance: NA
j_gene: TRBJ2-7

CDR3aa: CASSRTPIQETQYF
CDR3nt: TGTGCCAGTAGCCGGACGCCAATCCAAGAGACCCAGTACTTC
v_gene: TRBV19
d_gene: NA
abundance: once
j_gene: TRBJ2-5

CDR3aa: CASSEAGRLGGGYTF
CDR3nt: TGTGCCAGCAGTGAAGCGGGGCGGCTCGGGGGTGGCTACACCTTC
v_gene: TRBV2
d_gene: NA
abundance: NA
j_gene: TRBJ1-2

CDR3aa: CAWSGRRYNSPLHF
CDR3nt: TGTGCCTGGAGTGGTCGGCGGTATAATTCACCCCTCCACTTT
v_gene: TRBV30
d_gene: NA
abundance: few
j_gene: TRBJ1-6

CDR3aa: CASRTDQETQYF
CDR3nt: TGTGCCAGCAGGACCGACCAAGAGACCCAGTACTTC
v_gene: TRBV2
d_gene: NA
abundance: NA
j_gene: TRBJ2-5

CDR3aa: CASTRPDGVPSYEQYF
CDR3nt: TGTGCCAGCACCCGCCCTGACGGAGTGCCCTCCTACGAGCAGTACTTC
v_gene: TRBV28
d_gene: NA
abundance: once
j_gene: TRBJ2-7

CDR3aa: CASSLGGRANTGELFF
CDR3nt: TGTGCCAGCAGCTTAGGGGGGAGGGCCAACACCGGGGAGCTGTTTTTT
v_gene: TRBV11-2
d_gene: TRBD2
abundance: NA
j_gene: TRBJ2-2

CDR3aa: CASTGQGRNQPQHF
CDR3nt: TGCGCCAGCACCGGACAGGGGCGGAATCAGCCCCAGCATTTT
v_gene: TRBV5-1
d_gene: TRBD1
abundance: NA
j_gene: TRBJ1-5

CDR3aa: CASNPSRDRGYEQYF
CDR3nt: TGTGCCAGCAACCCCAGCCGGGACAGGGGCTACGAGCAGTACTTC
v_gene: TRBV6-6
d_gene: TRBD1
abundance: NA
j_gene: TRBJ2-7

CDR3aa: CASSTSRGTRGGTQETQYF
CDR3nt: TGTGCCAGCAGCACATCTCGAGGGACTAGAGGAGGGACCCAAGAGACCCAGTACTTC
v_gene: TRBV28
d_gene: TRBD2
abundance: once
j_gene: TRBJ2-5

CDR3aa: CASSYELIYGYTF
CDR3nt: TGTGCCAGCAGTTATGAGTTGATCTATGGCTACACCTTC
v_gene: TRBV6-6
d_gene: NA
abundance: NA
j_gene: TRBJ1-2

CDR3aa: CASSLEVDTQYF
CDR3nt: TGCGCCAGCAGCTTGGAGGTGGATACGCAGTATTTT
v_gene: TRBV5-1
d_gene: NA
abundance: NA
j_gene: TRBJ2-3

CDR3aa: CASSLGGGGQPQHF
CDR3nt: TGTGCCAGCAGCTTAGGGGGGGGCGGCCAGCCCCAGCATTTT
v_gene: TRBV11-2
d_gene: NA
abundance: NA
j_gene: TRBJ1-5

CDR3aa: CASSFQNTEAFF
CDR3nt: TGTGCCAGCAGCTTCCAAAACACTGAAGCTTTCTTT
v_gene: TRBV7-8
d_gene: NA
abundance: NA
j_gene: TRBJ1-1

CDR3aa: CSVPQGRETQYF
CDR3nt: TGCAGCGTGCCACAGGGAAGAGAGACCCAGTACTTC
v_gene: TRBV29-1
d_gene: NA
abundance: NA
j_gene: TRBJ2-5

CDR3aa: CASRTPSGSYEQYF
CDR3nt: TGTGCCAGCAGAACCCCTTCGGGCTCCTACGAGCAGTACTTC
v_gene: TRBV27
d_gene: NA
abundance: NA
j_gene: TRBJ2-7

CDR3aa: CASGLASGRGYEQYF
CDR3nt: TGTGCTAGTGGTTTGGCCAGTGGCAGGGGTTACGAGCAGTACTTC
v_gene: TRBV12-5
d_gene: NA
abundance: few
j_gene: TRBJ2-7

CDR3aa: CASSPSSVEQYF
CDR3nt: TGTGCCAGCTCACCGTCTAGCGTCGAGCAGTACTTC
v_gene: TRBV18
d_gene: NA
abundance: NA
j_gene: TRBJ2-7

CDR3aa: CASSPRRGAQSGVADSPLHF
CDR3nt: TGTGCCAGCAGCCCCAGGAGGGGGGCCCAGAGTGGCGTCGCGGATTCACCCCTCCACTTT
v_gene: TRBV7-8
d_gene: NA
abundance: NA
j_gene: TRBJ1-6

CDR3aa: CASSLEAGGVIEQYF
CDR3nt: TGTGCCAGCAGCTTAGAAGCGGGGGGGGTCATCGAGCAGTACTTC
v_gene: TRBV7-8
d_gene: TRBD2
abundance: once
j_gene: TRBJ2-7

CDR3aa: CAIRAATGNTEAFF
CDR3nt: TGTGCCATCAGAGCCGCGACAGGGAACACTGAAGCTTTCTTT
v_gene: TRBV10-3
d_gene: NA
abundance: NA
j_gene: TRBJ1-1

CDR3aa: CASSVATGNQETQYF
CDR3nt: TGTGCCAGCAGCGTAGCTACAGGCAATCAAGAGACCCAGTACTTC
v_gene: TRBV9
d_gene: NA
abundance: NA
j_gene: TRBJ2-5

CDR3aa: CASSPPYGNNSPLHF
CDR3nt: TGTGCCAGCTCACCGCCGTACGGGAATAATTCACCCCTCCACTTT
v_gene: TRBV18
d_gene: NA
abundance: NA
j_gene: TRBJ1-6

CDR3aa: CAESGGSLYEQYF
CDR3nt: TGTGCCGAAAGCGGGGGGTCCCTATACGAGCAGTACTTC
v_gene: TRBV28
d_gene: TRBD2
abundance: NA
j_gene: TRBJ2-7